This TCR beta chain comes out of a study of Ad26.COV2.S vaccination and SARS-CoV-2 variants. Sequenced by immunoSEQ multiplex PCR; TCRdb stores in-frame clones only, minus some. The sample has about 350,000 clones; roughly nine tenths are singletons. Sample treatment: roughly 19 received Ad26.COV2.S at low or high dose, single or two shots; roughly five received placebo; per-sample allocation not given. Material that was analyzed had been drawn on day 63 after the first vaccine or placebo injection. This CDR3 region has 14 residues. The V end lost 3 bases, the J end lost 2 bases, and 11 bases lay between the germline ends. Germline V gene sequence: CDR1 MDHEN, CDR2 SYDVKM.

The chain carries TRBV28 and TRBJ2-7, with D possibly being TRBD1 (5 bases). This clonotype was obtained from a person between 18 and 59 years old who received the Ad26.COV2.S COVID-19 vaccine or a placebo. Specimen: peripheral blood, collected in a trial of Ad26.COV2.S vaccine versus placebo. The CDR3, as DNA: TGTGCCAGCAGTTTCGACAGACCCCCCTACGAGCAGTACTTC. Its translation: CASSFDRPPYEQYF.